This TCR beta chain was profiled in a study of blood T cell repertoires in COVID-19. CDR3 length equals 16 residues. In germline, CDR1 is SSHAT, CDR2 FNYEAQ (reference sequence). The trim removed 2 bases at V and 4 bases at J, leaving 6 bases unmatched. This clone was picked up a small number of times. Here immunoSEQ multiplex PCR was the method, and the copy in TCRdb shows in-frame clones only, minus some. The sample records under 30,000 clones, roughly nine tenths being singletons. This clonotype originated in a human donor in a cohort sampled during active COVID-19. V is TRBV7-7 and J is TRBJ2-2, with 8 nucleotides matching TRBD2. Sequencing input: peripheral blood. CDR3 DNA sequence: TGTGCCAGCAGCTTAAGTAGCGGGATGGGCACCGGGGAGCTGTTTTTT. It encodes CASSLSSGMGTGELFF.